These 22 T cell receptor beta chains share one sample of origin, sequenced in a study of shared clonotypes between healthy human individuals. Method: immunoSEQ multiplex PCR; TCRdb's copy keeps in-frame clones and lacks some. The top ten clones hold under 15% of a sample with fewer than 600,000 clones, about 85% of them seen once. The sequencing input was PBMCs. These receptors all stem from a woman in her 40s in good health. Some clones in this sample may be carry-over from other donors' samples.

This clone was recorded only once. One end of the junction does not line up with germline, which may come from a read error. This chain uses TRBV5-6 with TRBJ2-7, with D possibly being TRBD1 or TRBD2 (5 bases each). The V gene's germline CDR1 is SGHDT and CDR2 YYEEEE. The length of the CDR3 is 12 residues. CDR3 bases: TGTGCCAGCAGCCTGGACCCTTCGGGACCCTTATTC. Protein: CASSLDPSGPLF.

The J gene is TRBJ2-7, the V gene TRBV27; D possibly uses TRBD1 or TRBD2 (5 bases each). The V end was cut by 4 bases, the J end by 2 bases, with 24 bases between. The CDR3 runs to 18 residues. The germline gives CDR1 MNHEY, CDR2 SMNVEV (reference sequence). This CDR3 reads CASSYRARGPRPTYEQYF. The CDR3 DNA reads TGTGCCAGCAGTTACCGGGCCCGGGGACCTCGCCCTACCTACGAGCAGTACTTC.

A remark on this clone: A single base separates this from a much larger clone, so it may be a read error. The gene calls are TRBV30 and TRBJ1-2, with 8 bases aligning to TRBD1. Germline-derived CDR1 and CDR2 are GTSNPN and SVGIG (reference sequence). V lost 5 bases and J lost 4; bases outside the gene matches: 12. The CDR3 sequence is 15 residues long. The chain's CDR3 is CAWQEDRDGAYGYTF. The CDR3, as DNA: TGTGCCTGGCAAGAGGACAGGGACGGTGCCTATGGCTACACCTTC.

The chain combines TRBV7-9 with TRBJ1-2; no definite D call. This CDR3 has 13 amino acids. Trimming pared 1 base from V and 4 bases from J, leaving 7 bases between. Germline V gives CDR1 SEHNR, CDR2 FQNEAQ (reference sequence). As DNA, the CDR3 is TGTGCCAGCAGCTTAGATGCAGCCTATGGCTACACCTTC. It yields the protein CASSLDAAYGYTF. Drawing the rest from reference TRBV7-9 and TRBJ1-2, the complete variable domain is DTGVSQNPRHKITKRGQNVTFRCDPISEHNRLYWYRQTLGQGPEFLTYFQNEAQLEKSRLLSDRFSAERPKGSFSTLEIQRTEQGDSAMYLCASSLDAAYGYTFGSGTRLTVV.

The sample holds many counts of this clone. The V and J genes are TRBV7-8 and TRBJ2-7, with 9 bases matching TRBD1. Germline V gene lookup returns CDR1 SGHVS and CDR2 FQNEAQ. The CDR3 runs 14 residues. Germline trimming cut 5 bases from V and 4 bases from J; bases unmatched to any gene: 6. CDR3 amino acids: CASSTYRGRYEQYF. CDR3 DNA sequence: TGTGCCAGCAGCACCTACAGGGGGCGTTACGAGCAGTACTTC.

The rearrangement links TRBV7-2 to TRBJ2-3; 10 bases map to TRBD2. With 2 bases clipped from V and 3 bases from J, the junction kept 8 bases outside the gene matches. The CDR3 is 17 amino acids. Germline V lookup: CDR1 SGHTA, CDR2 FQGNSA. The CDR3 reads CASSLQLFSGRTDTQYF. CDR3 nucleotide sequence: TGTGCCAGCAGCTTACAACTCTTTAGCGGGAGGACAGATACGCAGTATTTT.

This clone was observed a single time. The V and J genes are TRBV5-1 and TRBJ2-7, with 12 bases fitting TRBD1. The trim removed 0 bases at V and 4 bases at J, leaving 8 bases unmatched. Germline V gene lookup returns CDR1 SGHRS and CDR2 YFSETQ. The CDR3 contains 17 residues. CDR3 DNA: TGCGCCAGCAGCTTGGGGGCACCGGGACAGGGGGCTTACGAGCAGTACTTC. Its translation: CASSLGAPGQGAYEQYF.

This rearrangement joins TRBV5-1 to TRBJ2-5, with unresolved D. CDR3 length: 16 residues. Trimming removed 5 bases at V and 5 bases at J, with 22 bases between. CDR1 is SGHRS and CDR2 is YFSETQ in the germline V gene. CDR3 coding DNA: TGCGCCAGCAGAAAGGACGGTGGGTTATCTGGGGAGACCCAGTACTTC. Protein: CASRKDGGLSGETQYF.

The chain employs TRBV5-8 and TRBJ2-7, with 7 bases matching TRBD2. The CDR3 is 15 residues long. V was clipped by 0 bases and J by 3 bases; unmatched bases: 6. Germline V CDR1 and CDR2: SGHTS, YDEGEE. As DNA, the CDR3 is TGTGCCAGCAGCTTGGCCCTAGCGGAGATCTACGAGCAGTACTTC. As protein: CASSLALAEIYEQYF.

V is TRBV28 and J is TRBJ2-7, with no clear D. V lost 6 bases, J lost 3 bases, and 15 bases lay in between. CDR1 is MDHEN and CDR2 is SYDVKM in the germline V gene. This CDR3 has 14 residues. The chain's CDR3 is CASSTLQDRYEQYF. For the CDR3, the DNA is TGTGCCAGCAGCACCCTACAAGACCGCTACGAGCAGTACTTC.

V and J are TRBV7-9 and TRBJ2-4, with 7 positions matching TRBD1. The CDR3 sequence is 13 residues long. Trimming removed 4 bases from V and 3 bases from J; junction bases left unmatched: 0. Germline CDR1 is SEHNR and CDR2 is FQNEAQ (reference sequence). As DNA, the CDR3 is TGTGCCAGCAGCTGGGACAGCAAAAACATTCAGTACTTC. Amino acids: CASSWDSKNIQYF.

The chain has TRBV2 and TRBJ1-5, with a tentative D call TRBD1 (5 bases). This CDR3 spans 14 amino acids. V lost 3 bases to trimming and J lost 0 bases, with 6 bases between them. Germline CDR1 and CDR2: SNHLY and FYNNEI. Written as DNA, the CDR3 is TGTGCCAGCAGTGAGACAGATAGCAATCAGCCCCAGCATTTT. Its translation: CASSETDSNQPQHF.

CDR3 DNA sequence: TGTGCCAGCAGCTTTGGGGGAGGGACAGATACGCAGTATTTT. This encodes CASSFGGGTDTQYF. The chain combines TRBV11-2 with TRBJ2-3, with 7 bases identical to TRBD2. Germline V gene sequence: CDR1 SGHAT, CDR2 FQNNGV. The CDR3 totals 14 residues. Trimming removed 3 bases from V and 3 bases from J; junction bases left unmatched: 3.

This chain uses TRBV29-1 with TRBJ2-5; the D gene is possibly TRBD1 (6 bases). The length of the CDR3 is 12 residues. Germline-derived CDR1 and CDR2 are SQVTM and ANQGSEA. V lost 6 bases and J lost 2, with 10 bases in between. The DNA for the CDR3 is TGCAGCGTCTCGACAGGACAAGAGACCCAGTACTTC. This encodes CSVSTGQETQYF.

This clone was counted between two and nine times. The genes are TRBV2 and TRBJ1-4, with unresolved D. CDR1 and CDR2 from the germline V gene are SNHLY and FYNNEI. This CDR3 has 11 residues. Between the trimmed V and J ends, which lost 7 bases and 8 bases, there was a span of 8 bases. CDR3 sequence reads: CASIRREKLFF. Written as DNA, the CDR3 is TGTGCCAGCATCCGGCGAGAAAAACTGTTTTTT.

Comments on this clone: Other DNA sequences in this sample translate to the same CDR3. The rearrangement uses TRBV5-6 and TRBJ2-1, with TRBD2 matching over 9 bases. This CDR3 is built from 14 residues. The germline V gene has CDR1 SGHDT and CDR2 YYEEEE. The trim removed 0 bases at V and 6 bases at J, leaving 1 base unmatched. The chain's CDR3 is CASSLGLAANEQFF. As DNA, the CDR3 is TGTGCCAGCAGCTTGGGACTAGCGGCCAATGAGCAGTTCTTC.

This clone was observed once. V and J are TRBV5-1 and TRBJ2-5; D might be TRBD1 or TRBD2, each matching 5 bases. Germline V lookup: CDR1 SGHRS, CDR2 YFSETQ. CDR3 length: 15 residues. Between the trimmed V and J ends, which lost 5 bases and 3 bases, there was a span of 17 bases. The CDR3 region is CASSSGSSSKETQYF. The CDR3 DNA reads as TGCGCCAGCAGTTCAGGGTCGTCTAGCAAAGAGACCCAGTACTTC.

This chain joins TRBV9 and TRBJ2-1; D might be TRBD1 or TRBD2, each matching 5 bases. The CDR3 consists of 18 residues. Germline V gene data show CDR1 as SGDLS and CDR2 as YYNGEE. V lost 2 bases, J lost 4 bases, and 22 bases lay in between. CDR3 region: CASSVSPLGTYEYNEQFF. CDR3 bases: TGTGCCAGCAGCGTTTCCCCCCTGGGGACCTACGAGTACAATGAGCAGTTCTTC.

This clone was counted once. V is TRBV10-1 and J is TRBJ2-2, with 11 positions matching TRBD2. V gave up 3 bases and J gave up 2 bases; unmatched junction bases: 2. The CDR3 is 16 residues long. The germline CDR1 and CDR2 sequences are WNHNN and SYGVQD (reference sequence). For the CDR3, the DNA is TGCGCCAGCAGTGAAACTAGCGGGAGAAACACCGGGGAGCTGTTTTTT. Translated, it gives CASSETSGRNTGELFF.

This clone was seen more than once but under ten times. V gene TRBV19 combines with J gene TRBJ1-1; D unclear. The germline V and J ends were trimmed by 6 bases and 0 bases, with 8 bases remaining between them. This CDR3 has 13 amino acids. Germline V lookup: CDR1 LNHDA, CDR2 SQIVND (reference sequence). The CDR3 spells CASSPTLNTEAFF. In DNA form, the CDR3 reads TGTGCCAGTAGCCCTACACTGAACACTGAAGCTTTCTTT.

This chain uses TRBV9 with TRBJ2-2; D unresolved. The germline gives CDR1 SGDLS, CDR2 YYNGEE. This CDR3 spans 13 amino acids. V was shortened by 0 bases and J by 7 bases, with 7 bases between the two germline ends. CDR3 in DNA: TGTGCCAGCAGCGTAGTTACCGACGGGGAGCTGTTTTTT. This gives the protein CASSVVTDGELFF.

This chain connects TRBV28 to TRBJ1-5; 10 bases align to TRBD1. CDR1 and CDR2 from the germline V gene are MDHEN and SYDVKM. This CDR3 comprises 16 residues. The V and J ends lost 1 base and 5 bases, in that order; junction bases with no gene match: 5. The DNA of the CDR3 is TGTGCCAGCAGTTTATCCCGGACAGGGGGGTATCAGCCCCAGCATTTT. This encodes CASSLSRTGGYQPQHF.